The 28 T cell receptor beta chains below were found in one sample sequenced in a study of cytomegalovirus exposure and HLA in healthy donors. It was with 60 Vbeta and 13 Jbeta primers that the PCR ran. The repertoire was sequenced with immunoSEQ multiplex PCR; TCRdb's copy has only in-frame clones and lacks some. The sample records some 130,000 clones, 65% to 85% being singletons. Sequencing used PBMCs. The source is a man aged 50-60 years in good health and CMV-seronegative.

CDR3 in DNA: TGCAGTGCTACCGTTAACAATGAGCAGTTCTTC. Its protein product is CSATVNNEQFF. The chain recombines TRBV20-1 with TRBJ2-1; the D is unclear. CDR3 length: 11 amino acids. The V gene's germline CDR1 is DFQATT and CDR2 SNEGSKA (reference sequence). The V end lost 4 bases, the J end lost 5 bases, and 6 bases lay between the germline ends.

CDR3 sequence reads: CASSSFSGRVQETQYF. DNA of the CDR3: TGTGCCAGCAGCTCCTTCAGCGGGAGGGTCCAAGAGACCCAGTACTTC. This chain joins TRBV11-2 and TRBJ2-5, with TRBD2 matching 10 bases. The CDR3 is made up of 16 amino acids. CDR1 and CDR2 from the germline V gene are SGHAT and FQNNGV. The V gene end was trimmed by 4 bases and the J gene end by 1 base; junction bases not matched to a gene: 6. Complete variable domain (other parts from reference TRBV11-2 and TRBJ2-5): EAGVAQSPRYKIIEKRQSVAFWCNPISGHATLYWYQQILGQGPKLLIQFQNNGVVDDSQLPKDRFSAERLKGVDSTLKIQPAKLEDSAVYLCASSSFSGRVQETQYFGPGTRLLVL.

The chain links TRBV29-1 to TRBJ2-7; 8 bases map to TRBD2. The CDR3 consists of 15 residues. Germline-derived CDR1 and CDR2 are SQVTM and ANQGSEA. The ends lost 3 bases at V and 0 bases at J; junction bases unmatched: 7. In DNA form, the CDR3 reads TGCAGCGTTGATGTGAGCGGGAGTGGCTCCTACGAGCAGTACTTC. It encodes CSVDVSGSGSYEQYF.

The sample holds one count of this clone. The V call is TRBV18, the J call TRBJ1-1; D gene unclear. This CDR3 is built from 15 residues. V lost 4 bases and J 5 bases, leaving 17 bases between the germline ends. Germline lookup yields CDR1 KGHSH and CDR2 LQKENI. For the CDR3, the DNA is TGTGCCAGCTCACTCGACTACCGGGGAAATACTGAAGCTTTCTTT. Translation: CASSLDYRGNTEAFF. The full variable domain, completed using reference TRBV18 and TRBJ1-1, is NAGVMQNPRHLVRRRGQEARLRCSPMKGHSHVYWYRQLPEEGLKFMVYLQKENIIDESGMPKERFSAEFPKEGPSILRIQQVVRGDSAAYFCASSLDYRGNTEAFFGQGTRLTVV.

The chain combines TRBV19 with TRBJ1-5, with D possibly TRBD1 on 5 matching bases. Looked up from germline, CDR1 is LNHDA and CDR2 is SQIVND (reference sequence). V shed 7 bases and J shed 0 bases, with 13 bases lying between them. This CDR3 is built from 15 residues. The CDR3 sequence is CASTLGAASNQPQHF. Here the CDR3 DNA reads TGTGCCAGTACCCTTGGGGCAGCTAGCAATCAGCCCCAGCATTTT.

The V call is TRBV7-2, the J call TRBJ1-1, with D maybe TRBD1 (6 bases). The CDR3 contains 14 residues. V shed 4 bases and J shed 2 bases, with 11 bases lying between them. Germline values: CDR1 SGHTA, CDR2 FQGNSA. The CDR3 here is CASSSQGVNTEAFF. As DNA, the CDR3 is TGTGCCAGCAGCTCACAGGGAGTAAACACTGAAGCTTTCTTT.

A single count supports this clone. The chain couples TRBV6-1 to TRBJ1-2, with D possibly being TRBD1 (6 bases). Germline V gives CDR1 MNHNS, CDR2 SASEGT. V shed 5 bases and J shed 4 bases, with 14 bases lying between them. CDR3 length equals 14 residues. CDR3 residues: CASSWTAEPYGYTF. For the CDR3, the DNA is TGTGCCAGCAGTTGGACAGCCGAGCCCTATGGCTACACCTTC.

The gene calls are TRBV5-8 and TRBJ2-7; 8 bases agree with TRBD1. The CDR3 sequence is 13 residues long. The V gene's germline CDR1 is SGHTS and CDR2 YDEGEE. J was trimmed by 7 bases and V by 4 bases; bases with no gene match: 7. The CDR3 bases are TGTGCCAGCAGCCATCGACAGGGGAGGGAGCAGTACTTC. Its protein product is CASSHRQGREQYF.

This clone was counted a single time. This chain connects TRBV11-2 to TRBJ2-1; TRBD2 aligns across 9 bases. Germline-derived CDR1 and CDR2 are SGHAT and FQNNGV. The CDR3 has 17 amino acids. The V segment lost 0 bases and the J segment 6 bases; nucleotides outside the gene matches: 9. The CDR3 reads CASSLDPPGLASNEQFF. The CDR3 DNA follows: TGTGCCAGCAGCTTAGATCCCCCGGGACTAGCCTCCAATGAGCAGTTCTTC.

The chain links TRBV10-3 to TRBJ2-7; a possible D gene is TRBD2 (6 bases). V was clipped by 10 bases and J by 0 bases, with 16 bases between them. The CDR3 runs to 14 residues. Germline V lookup: CDR1 ENHRY, CDR2 SYGVKD. The CDR3 region is CATKEGGTSYEQYF. For the CDR3, the DNA is TGTGCCACCAAAGAGGGCGGGACCTCCTACGAGCAGTACTTC.

The chain links TRBV7-2 to TRBJ1-5; TRBD1 might be the D (5 bases). CDR1 and CDR2 (germline): SGHTA, FQGNSA. CDR3 length: 16 amino acids. The V end was cut by 2 bases, the J end by 0 bases, with 11 bases between. The CDR3 reads CASSLSAGVSNQPQHF. In DNA, the CDR3 is TGTGCCAGCAGCTTATCCGCGGGGGTTAGCAATCAGCCCCAGCATTTT.

This clone has a handful of counts. The rearrangement uses TRBV5-1 and TRBJ1-2; a weak D match, TRBD1 (5 bases). The CDR3 consists of 16 residues. Trimming shortened V by 3 bases and J by 0 bases, and 15 bases separated the two germline ends. Germline values: CDR1 SGHRS, CDR2 YFSETQ. CDR3 region: CASSSGGTGANYGYTF. As DNA, the CDR3 is TGCGCCAGCAGCTCTGGAGGGACGGGAGCTAACTATGGCTACACCTTC.

The chain joins TRBV27 to TRBJ1-2, with 12 positions matching TRBD1. The CDR3 spans 17 residues. The germline CDR1 and CDR2 sequences are MNHEY and SMNVEV (reference sequence). V trimming: 4 bases; J trimming: 3 bases; junction bases outside the gene matches: 9. DNA of the CDR3: TGTGCCAGCAGTTCATCGGGACAGGGGGCCCGGGACTATGGCTACACCTTC. Encoded protein: CASSSSGQGARDYGYTF.

This clone has more than one count but fewer than ten. The V call is TRBV5-8, the J call TRBJ1-4, with unresolved D. CDR3 length equals 16 residues. Germline-derived CDR1 and CDR2 are SGHTS and YDEGEE. Trimming shortened V by 0 bases and J by 0 bases, and 9 bases separated the two germline ends. The CDR3 DNA sequence: TGTGCCAGCAGCTTGGGAGGGAGTACAACTAATGAAAAACTGTTTTTT. Translated: CASSLGGSTTNEKLFF.

The V gene is TRBV5-1, the J gene TRBJ2-5, with 10 bases that match TRBD2. The CDR3 contains 21 residues. Unmatched junction bases numbered 30, after V lost 6 bases and J lost 7 bases. Germline assignment: CDR1 SGHRS and CDR2 YFSETQ. The CDR3 spells CASTIGESSGSTSISIGTQYF. DNA for the CDR3: TGCGCCAGCACCATCGGGGAATCTAGCGGGAGCACCTCGATTAGTATTGGGACCCAGTACTTC.

V gene TRBV5-8 combines with J gene TRBJ2-5; 13 bases are shared with TRBD2. With 4 bases clipped from V and 5 bases from J, the junction kept 5 bases outside the gene matches. Germline CDR1 is SGHTS and CDR2 is YDEGEE. The CDR3 length is 15 residues. CDR3 nucleotide sequence: TGTGCCAGCAGCCCGGGACTAGCGGGGAAGGAGACCCAGTACTTC. Its protein is CASSPGLAGKETQYF.

V and J are TRBV6-6 and TRBJ2-3; the match to TRBD2 covers 12 bases. Germline values: CDR1 MNHNY, CDR2 SVGAGI (reference sequence). V was pared by 7 bases and J by 5 bases, with 7 bases of the junction left unmatched. The CDR3 loop spans 15 amino acids. The CDR3 region has the DNA TGTGCCAGCACCGAGAGGACTAGCGGGGTAGATACGCAGTATTTT. Protein product: CASTERTSGVDTQYF.

J is TRBJ2-2 and V is TRBV28, with D maybe TRBD2 (5 bases). V dropped 6 bases and J dropped 6 bases, with 20 bases sitting between them. Germline V lookup: CDR1 MDHEN, CDR2 SYDVKM. The CDR3 runs 16 residues. The CDR3 nucleotides read TGTGCCAGCAGCCACGGGTGGGGAGATGGGGCCGGGGAGCTGTTTTTT. Translating gives CASSHGWGDGAGELFF.

The chain recombines TRBV29-1 with TRBJ2-3; D perhaps matches TRBD1 (5 bases). The germline V and J ends were trimmed by 7 bases and 5 bases, with 10 bases remaining between them. CDR3 size: 11 residues. CDR1 and CDR2 (germline): SQVTM, ANQGSEA. In DNA, the CDR3 is TGCAGCGGGGGTACAGGAGATACGCAGTATTTT. Translation gives CSGGTGDTQYF.

The chain combines TRBV7-9 with TRBJ1-1; 7 bases are shared with TRBD1. V was pared by 4 bases and J by 3 bases, with 8 bases of the junction left unmatched. Germline values: CDR1 SEHNR, CDR2 FQNEAQ (reference sequence). The CDR3 runs to 15 residues. The CDR3 here is CASSSYRGKDTEAFF. For the CDR3, the DNA is TGTGCCAGCAGCTCCTACAGGGGTAAGGACACTGAAGCTTTCTTT.

The chain recombines TRBV9 with TRBJ2-2; D remains unclear. In germline, CDR1 is SGDLS, CDR2 YYNGEE. The CDR3 runs 14 residues. V lost 0 bases and J 1 base, leaving 4 bases between the germline ends. The CDR3 coding sequence is TGTGCCAGCAGCGTAGTCGGGAACACCGGGGAGCTGTTTTTT. Its protein product is CASSVVGNTGELFF. The whole variable domain, filled in from reference TRBV9 and TRBJ2-2, reads DSGVTQTPKHLITATGQRVTLRCSPRSGDLSVYWYQQSLDQGLQFLIQYYNGEERAKGNILERFSAQQFPDLHSELNLSSLELGDSALYFCASSVVGNTGELFFGEGSRLTVL.

This chain uses TRBV14 with TRBJ2-2; the D gene is possibly TRBD2 (5 bases). Deletions cut 2 bases from V and 1 base from J, with 23 bases between. The CDR3 is 20 residues long. Germline loops: CDR1 SGHDN, CDR2 FVKESK. The CDR3 coding sequence is TGTGCCAGCAGCCAAAGATCAATGAGTTGGACTCATATGAACACCGGGGAGCTGTTTTTT. This gives the protein CASSQRSMSWTHMNTGELFF.

The J gene is TRBJ1-1, the V gene TRBV19; D uncertain. The germline V gene has CDR1 LNHDA and CDR2 SQIVND (reference sequence). Trimming took 5 bases from V and 1 from J, leaving 8 bases between them. The length of the CDR3 is 13 residues. CDR3 coding DNA: TGTGCCAGTAGTTTCGGAGAGAACACTGAAGCTTTCTTT. Its protein is CASSFGENTEAFF.

In DNA form, the CDR3 reads TGTGCCAGCAGCTTACAGCCTCGCGGGAGTGGGGCGACCCAGTACTTC. Encoded protein: CASSLQPRGSGATQYF. The chain recombines TRBV7-2 with TRBJ2-5; 7 nucleotides match TRBD2. The CDR3 runs to 16 residues. With 2 bases clipped from V and 7 bases from J, the junction kept 13 bases outside the gene matches. Germline loops: CDR1 SGHTA, CDR2 FQGNSA.

This chain links TRBV28 with TRBJ2-1; 10 bases are shared with TRBD1. There are 16 residues in the CDR3. The V segment lost 5 bases and the J segment 3 bases; nucleotides outside the gene matches: 7. Germline V CDR1 and CDR2: MDHEN, SYDVKM. The CDR3: CASSHRTGGYYNEQFF. CDR3 bases: TGTGCCAGCAGTCACCGGACAGGGGGGTACTACAATGAGCAGTTCTTC.

V gene TRBV5-1 combines with J gene TRBJ2-5, with 8 bases identical to TRBD2. Per the germline V gene, CDR1 is SGHRS and CDR2 is YFSETQ. V lost 0 bases and J lost 2; bases outside the gene matches: 6. This CDR3 comprises 16 residues. The CDR3, as DNA: TGCGCCAGCAGCTTGGAGAGTAGCGGGGAGCAAGAGACCCAGTACTTC. It is translated as CASSLESSGEQETQYF.

The rearrangement joins TRBV12-2 to TRBJ2-2; the table calls TRBD2, which could not be checked here. TRBV12-2 is a documented pseudogene. The CDR3 is 16 residues long. This chain's CDR3 is CASRFQAGSNTGELFF. The CDR3 coding sequence is TGTGCAAGTCGCTTTCAAGCGGGGTCGAACACCGGGGAGCTGTTTTTT.

The genes are TRBV27 and TRBJ1-1; D perhaps matches TRBD1 (6 bases). Trimming removed 4 bases at V and 0 bases at J, with 9 bases between. Germline V gene data show CDR1 as MNHEY and CDR2 as SMNVEV (reference sequence). This CDR3 comprises 14 residues. The CDR3 protein is CASSWGGMNTEAFF. The CDR3 DNA reads as TGTGCCAGCAGTTGGGGGGGCATGAACACTGAAGCTTTCTTT.